Below, one TCR beta chain is given with its context. Assay execution proceeded at the deep level. Assay: immunoSEQ multiplex PCR; the TCRdb copy retains only in-frame clones and omits some. The table has 1.5 million to 2.5 million clones, approximately 94% seen once. This sample is part of a study of shared clonotypes between healthy human individuals. CD45RO-negative, CCR7-selected cells formed the naive CD8 fraction, which excluded terminally differentiated effector memory CD45RA+ cells. CDR3 length: 12 residues. Germline values: CDR1 MNHEY, CDR2 SVGAGI. V lost 6 bases and J lost 1, with 7 bases in between.

The sample was naive CD8+ T cells sorted from blood. The clonotype originates from a man younger than 30 in good health. The chain links TRBV6-5 to TRBJ2-7; unclear D gene. The CDR3 nucleotides are TGTGCCAGCAGCCAAACATCCTACGAGCAGTACTTC. Translation gives CASSQTSYEQYF.